This TCR beta chain stems from a study of cytomegalovirus exposure and HLA in healthy donors (dated by TCRdb to 2017 to 2019). General notes on the study: According to an earlier analysis of several hundred of the donors, 150 million to 200 million T cells yielded 95 million to 140 million unique TCR beta sequences and 250 to 350 Gb of sequence data. Across 398 genotyped donors of the cohort, an average of about 220,000 unique TCR beta nucleotide sequences per donor were sequenced, and roughly 20% of those sequences were non-productive. In a later genetic analysis, genome-wide SNP genotypes for 398 of the 666 donors were used, and that subset was treated as a discovery cohort. Every repertoire in the discovery cohort had been generated on one and the same sequencing platform. Using immunosequencing, the study profiled T cell repertoires from roughly 650 subjects and related those repertoires to cytomegalovirus serostatus. Donor age, sex, ethnicity and CMV serostatus were compiled alongside the repertoire data. HLA typing covered class I and class II loci at four-digit resolution. An earlier analysis of 587 of the donors applied high-throughput TCR beta sequencing to assess whether each TCR beta V gene segment acted as functional or pseudogenic. To study patterns of TCR occurrence, a later analysis re-analyzed previously published TCR beta repertoires from around 670 donors and added high-resolution HLA genotyping. Typing coverage differed by locus: A, B, C, DRB1 and DQB1 were typed in roughly 620-630 donors, DQA1 in 500 to 550, DPA1 in around 610, and DPB1 in 472. An early release that covered about 600 HLA-typed donors contained approximately 300 gigabases of sequencing data and 75 million to 100 million unique TCR sequences. The study combined high-throughput TCR immunosequencing, statistical association of individual TCRs with disease status, and machine learning to predict cytomegalovirus infection status. Besides the first cohort of roughly 660 subjects, a separate validation cohort made up of over a hundred different subjects was used. The aim of the study was to test whether cataloging public T cell receptors could identify signatures of past pathogen exposure. Rather than using new phenotypic data, the later analysis identified candidate immune exposures from TCR beta sequences and from how often those sequences occurred across donors. Of the 300 to 450 genotyped donors, 65% to 90% were placed in the genetic ancestry cluster associated with self-reported Caucasian donors. Four or five DR-DQ haplotypes were handled as single units for association and clustering, since linkage in the cohort was strong.

Beyond this particular receptor, the publication reports: Specific HLA alleles were associated with 15,000 to 20,000 TCR beta sequences at a false discovery rate of 0.05 in a later analysis. According to a later analysis, TCR association rates differed among HLA loci, with DRB1 alleles showing the most associated TCRs and HLA-C alleles showing the fewest. A later analysis reported that several top co-occurrence clusters appeared linked to parvovirus B19, influenza, CMV and Epstein-Barr virus. Assigning TCR associations to individual alleles was difficult when HLA alleles, especially DR and DQ, strongly co-occurred. Three of the identified cytomegalovirus-associated TCR beta chains were confirmed in vitro to be specific for cytomegalovirus antigens. Most TCR sequences were observed very rarely across donors, whereas some public TCRs were present in many individuals. A cluster of highly shared sequence variants was judged likely to be a technical artifact of the sequencing pipeline. The cohort was sequenced for TCR beta chains only, and without alpha or paired-chain data the features that could be detected were limited. Compared with the approximately 600-donor mean, donors in an Asian-associated ancestry cluster had fewer N-insertions in productive TCRs, according to a later genetic analysis. According to a later analysis, most CMV-associated TCR beta chains appeared to be HLA-restricted, and the HLA associations seemed to be driven largely by CMV exposure. CMV serostatus was the only immune exposure information available for the cohort. In an earlier analysis of more than 500 of the donors, most TCR beta V segments appeared in productive rearrangements about 87% or about 30% of the time, broadly matching IMGT annotations. In a later genetic analysis, a missense DCLRE1C variant was associated with V-gene and J-gene trimming of TCR beta chains, and the association was replicated in an independent cohort. Presence/absence analyses assumed roughly uniform sequencing depth across donors, an assumption that may not hold. The classifier was reported to diagnose cytomegalovirus status with high specificity and sensitivity in both the original and validation cohorts. In a later analysis, HLA-associated TCR beta chains were found to be more clonally expanded and to have lower generation probabilities than equally common non-associated chains. The authors suggested that the approach could potentially be extended to other disease states and immunological phenotypes. The study gave a list of more than 150 TCR beta chains associated with cytomegalovirus. Linkage disequilibrium might explain the correlated functional status among segregating V segments, but an unknown experimental factor could not be excluded. Some IMGT-functional V segments, including TRBV6-2 and TRBV6-3, could not be told apart with the 87-base-pair reads, so those segments were excluded. Because HLA typing was missing for some donors at each locus, association tests included only the typed subset. A further reported finding was that TCR beta sequences accurately predicted the HLA-A and HLA-B alleles for most subjects in the first cohort. The earlier analysis of approximately 590 of the donors excluded 15 to 20 rarely observed V segments, including chromosome 9 orphons, because counts were too low.

In the germline V gene (reference sequence), CDR1 corresponds to SEHNR and CDR2 to FQNEAQ. The germline ends are 7 bases apart after V is trimmed by 1 base and J by 9 bases. The CDR3 measures 13 amino acids from cysteine to phenylalanine. Here the CDR3 DNA is all that survives: 39 bases in frame from base 1. Points on this clone: Its cognate antigen has yet to be identified. No base qualities exist here, and no much larger clone lies one base off it.

The cohort comprised fewer than 750 healthy bone marrow donors. All cohort members were sampled while nominally healthy, although unrecorded immune exposures were likely present. The donor was CMV seropositive and belonged to the group of about 290 seropositive cohort members. Each donor provided a peripheral blood sample, and peripheral blood mononuclear cells were used for TCR beta sequencing. The Qiagen DNeasy Blood Extraction Kit was used to extract genomic DNA from the blood cell samples. Library construction relied on the immunoSEQ multiplex PCR assay. A mixture of 60 forward primers for TCR Vbeta segments and 13 reverse primers for TCR Jbeta segments was used in the multiplex PCR. A multiplex PCR assay on genomic DNA amplified the CDR3 region of rearranged TCR beta genes. The Illumina HiSeq System was used to sequence the amplified TCR beta libraries as 87-base-pair reads. On the authors' methods: In a later analysis, tens of millions of unique TCR beta chains were counted across the 500 to 850 repertoires, and roughly 11 million of these chains were shared by at least two donors. To remove PCR and sequencing errors, raw reads were error-corrected and collapsed into unique sequences using a nearest-neighbor algorithm that merged closely related sequences. CDR3 sequences were aligned to IMGT reference sequences to assign V, D and J gene segments. For a sequence to be retained, a match of at least six nucleotides was required to both a V gene segment and a J gene segment. A rearrangement was called productive if the CDR3 had no stop codons and remained in frame with V and J, and every other rearrangement was called non-productive. CDR3 was defined by IMGT convention, running from the second conserved V-encoded cysteine to the conserved J-encoded phenylalanine. In an earlier analysis of 587 of the donors, sequences lacking an unambiguous match to a single V gene segment were excluded. An earlier analysis of several hundred of the donors called V segments functional above 56.7% productive rearrangements and segregating when the between-donor standard deviation exceeded 5%. To diagnose cytomegalovirus status from the catalog of TCR beta chain sequences, a statistical classification framework was built. In a later analysis, TCR nucleotide sequences were compared against IMGT/GENE-DB human TR gene sequences so that V and J genes could be assigned. A later analysis assigned CDR3 sequences and most-parsimonious VDJ recombination scenarios with the TCRdist pipeline. In a later analysis, every TCR beta chain was defined by the combination of its CDR3 amino acid sequence and its V-gene family, and reads without a unique V-gene family were dropped. To address suspected cross-contamination and a sequencing artifact, a later analysis removed under 600 highly shared, low-generation-probability nucleotide sequences. In a later analysis, a clonal expansion index for each public chain was calculated from normalized within-repertoire ranks of inferred template counts. In a later analysis, generation probabilities were computed using a VDJ recombination model fitted to out-of-frame rearrangements, and the results were checked against IGoR. Hypergeometric tests were used in a later analysis to score TCR-TCR, TCR-HLA and TCR-CMV co-occurrence, with a repertoire-size bias correction applied to the TCR pairs. False discovery rates were estimated in a later analysis by permuting HLA or CMV assignments 20 times. In a later analysis, co-occurring TCRs were grouped with DBSCAN, and TCRdist sequence similarity was added when clustering was performed within HLA-allele-positive subsets. Repertoires with fewer than 30,000 or more than 120,000 public chains were left out of co-occurrence clustering, as were roughly five repertoires with anomalous nucleotide sharing. TCRdb stores this immuneACCESS table with in-frame sequences only. Part of the clones is absent; in the studies checked, under half of the shortfall reflects unresolved V genes, and no reason is known for the rest. V and J calls and clone size follow that table, whereas D and trimming were derived from the DNA. The sample contains 150,000 to 200,000 clones, 70% to 90% of them found a single time. The top ten clones comprise around 1.9% of the sample.

Sequenced material: PBMCs. The receptor chain draws on TRBV7-9 and TRBJ1-6; too little of a D gene remains to name it. This receptor was identified in a woman younger than 30 in good health and CMV-seropositive. The DNA reads TGTGCCAGCAGCTTAGGGGGAGGTTCACCCCTCCACTTT. It specifies CASSLGGGSPLHF.